This TCR beta chain was sequenced for a study of spatial heterogeneity in lung cancer. Study results and limitations: Expanded tumor TCRs that were ubiquitous appeared in blood more at resection than follow-up.

This CDR3 region has 13 residues. CDR1 is SGHDT, CDR2 YYEEEE, per germline. Trimming left V 3 bases short and J 3 bases short, with 7 bases between. TCRdb itself ran the 5' RACE reads through MiXCR, one entry per CDR3 protein. Among 60,000 to 80,000 distinct CDR3 sequences listed, 13% were seen once. Time point of the sample: sample taken at primary tumor resection. The study sequenced unsorted whole RNA from tumor, nontumor lung or frozen PBMC. This clonotype came up a few times. Antigen unknown. The sequence derives from a male donor with early-stage non-small cell lung cancer. V is TRBV5-6 and J is TRBJ2-4; D remains unclear. The sequenced sample was PBMCs, obtained at surgery. The CDR3 protein is CASSSDLKNIQYF. As DNA, the CDR3 is TGTGCCAGCAGCTCCGACCTCAAAAACATTCAGTACTTC.